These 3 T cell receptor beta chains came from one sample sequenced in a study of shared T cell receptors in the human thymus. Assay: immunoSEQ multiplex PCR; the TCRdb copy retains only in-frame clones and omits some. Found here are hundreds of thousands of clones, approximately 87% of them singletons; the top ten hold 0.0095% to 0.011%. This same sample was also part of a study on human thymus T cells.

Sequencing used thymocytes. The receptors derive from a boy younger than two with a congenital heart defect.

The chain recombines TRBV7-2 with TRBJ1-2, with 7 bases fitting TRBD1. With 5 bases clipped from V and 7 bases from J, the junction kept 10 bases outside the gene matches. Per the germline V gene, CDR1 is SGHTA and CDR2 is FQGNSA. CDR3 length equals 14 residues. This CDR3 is CASSPRDRSCGYTF. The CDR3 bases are TGTGCCAGCAGCCCCCGGGACAGAAGTTGTGGCTACACCTTC.

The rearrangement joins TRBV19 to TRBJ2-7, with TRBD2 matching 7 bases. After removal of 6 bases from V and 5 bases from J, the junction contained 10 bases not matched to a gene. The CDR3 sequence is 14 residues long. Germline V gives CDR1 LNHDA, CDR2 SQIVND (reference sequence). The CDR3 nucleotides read TGTGCCAGTAGCCCCGGGGAGGGGAGGCACGAGCAGTACTTC. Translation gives CASSPGEGRHEQYF.

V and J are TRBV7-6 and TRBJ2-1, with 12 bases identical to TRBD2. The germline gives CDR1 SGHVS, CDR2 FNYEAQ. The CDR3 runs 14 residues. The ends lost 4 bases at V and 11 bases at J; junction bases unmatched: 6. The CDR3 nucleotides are TGTGCCAGCAGCTCGACTAGCGGGAGCGGTCAGCAGTTCTTC. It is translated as CASSSTSGSGQQFF.